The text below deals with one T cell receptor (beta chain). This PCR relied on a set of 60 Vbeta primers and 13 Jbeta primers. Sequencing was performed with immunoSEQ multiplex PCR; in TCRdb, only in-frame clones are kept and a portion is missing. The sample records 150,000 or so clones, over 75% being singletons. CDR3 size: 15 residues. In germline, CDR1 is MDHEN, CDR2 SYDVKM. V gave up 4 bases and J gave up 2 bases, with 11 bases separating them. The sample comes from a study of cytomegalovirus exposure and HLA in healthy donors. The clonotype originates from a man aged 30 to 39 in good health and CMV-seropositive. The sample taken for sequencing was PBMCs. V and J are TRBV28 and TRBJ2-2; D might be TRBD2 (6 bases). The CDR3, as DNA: TGTGCCAGCAGTTGGGCTAGCGCCAACACCGGGGAGCTGTTTTTT. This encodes CASSWASANTGELFF.